This T cell receptor beta chain originates from a study of T cells in tumors after PD-1 blockade (dated by TCRdb to the late 2010s). About the full investigation: Patients with prior checkpoint blockade, systemic immunosuppressant use, or recent radiotherapy or other anti-cancer therapy within 4 weeks were excluded. Patients were treated with either pembrolizumab 200 mg every 3 weeks or cemiplimab 350 mg every 2 weeks. While on anti-PD-1 treatment, some of the patients also continued taking daily vismodegib 150 mg. Tumor samples averaged 26,066 TCR templates (range roughly 500-100,000) and 6,000 to 7,000 unique clonotypes, 15 to 20-fold deeper than single-cell TCR sequencing. Paired single-cell RNA and TCR sequencing was done in the study on site-matched tumors from patients with BCC or SCC, both before and after anti-PD-1 therapy. RECIST version 1.1 was used to evaluate clinical response. The study at large found these results: Clonal replacement appeared only between pre- and post-treatment samples, not between two pre-treatment samples, arguing against biopsy timing or location artifacts. The source of novel T cell clones was not identified, and lymphoid organs or rare unexpanded clones within the tumor or the tumor periphery could be included among the possible sources. Most exhausted CD8+ clones that expanded after therapy were novel clonotypes not detected before treatment, suggesting clonal replacement instead of reinvigoration of pre-existing clones. About 42% of tumor TCR clonotypes were found in blood, and some novel exhausted tumor clones appeared in pre-treatment blood, suggesting peripheral recruitment.

Based on its abundance in the sample, this clone is large (0.1 to 1%). This receptor's antigen is unknown. No base quality information exists; no much larger clone differs at one position. Reading the label with the study, this specimen's time point is: first of two post-therapy site-matched biopsies two to three months apart. Before and after PD-1 blockade, tumor biopsies came from the same primary tumor, making the samples site-matched. For bulk TCRbeta sequencing, genomic DNA was extracted from tumor biopsies or peripheral blood, and input amounts ranged from about 550 ng to 6,004 ng. Bulk TCRbeta sequencing was performed on remaining biopsy material to increase sensitivity for rare clonotypes compared with single-cell TCR sequencing. Every patient had histologically proven advanced or metastatic basal or squamous cell carcinoma and was a poor candidate for surgical resection. The basal cell carcinoma cohort was made up of ten to twelve patients, and bulk tumor TCR sequencing was performed for 7 to 9 of these patients. Fresh biopsies came from the site of the primary tumor, and part of the tissue was kept in RNAlater for exome and bulk TCR sequencing.

Deep TCRbeta sequencing was performed with the immunoSEQ platform. From the authors' description of their analysis: For further analysis, only productive rearrangements were exported out of the immunoSEQ Analyzer. A two-sided binomial test with a Bonferroni-corrected P below 0.01 was used to call clones that significantly expanded or contracted between timepoints. T cell phenotypes were assigned to bulk TCRbeta clonotypes by matching the clonotypes to single-cell RNA+TCR-seq clones that had the same TCRbeta sequence. Tumor enrichment of a clone was calculated by dividing the clone's tumor frequency by the clone's PBMC frequency, both taken from bulk TCR sequencing. GLIPH was used to sort TCRs into specificity groups, which are clusters of distinct TCRs that likely recognize common antigens through shared CDR3 motifs. In TCRdb, the immuneACCESS table is reduced to in-frame sequences with V and J assigned. These tables do not hold every clone; where another copy was compared, an unresolved V gene accounts for under half, and the others remain unexplained. The DNA gave D and trimming, while V, J and clone size come from that table. In this sample the table shows fewer than 3,000 clones, 71% of which occur a single time. The ten top clones hold approximately 16% of the sample.

The CDR1 and CDR2 encoded by the germline V gene are KGHDR and SFDVKD. V is pruned by 4 bases and J by 1 base, leaving 4 bases of the junction without a gene match. The CDR3 starts with the cysteine, ends with the phenylalanine, and has 16 residues. Just CDR3 DNA is preserved here, 48 bases in frame from base 1. Sequencing used tumor tissue, obtained after anti-PD-1 treatment. This sequence originates from a human donor with basal cell carcinoma. Here the chain combines TRBV24-1 and TRBJ1-5; a stretch of 9 junction bases matches TRBD1. The DNA sequence is TGTGCCACCAGTGACGGGACAGGGAGGAGCAATCAGCCCCAGCATTTT. It codes for CATSDGTGRSNQPQHF.